The T cell receptor beta chain described here comes from a study of blood T cell repertoires in COVID-19 (dated by TCRdb to the early 2020s). In the study overall: Samples covering the acute and convalescent phases of COVID-19 were provided by collaborators in the United States, Italy and Spain. The prospective study material was composed of cDNA or gDNA derived from T cells, B-cell-depleted T cells, or PBMCs. Subjects who had been exposed to COVID-19, were actively infected with it, or had recovered from it provided the deeply sampled blood TCRbeta repertoires that made up the dataset. A freely available public database, intended as a resource for researchers studying the immune response to SARS-CoV-2, is where the repertoires were released. The samples were drawn from two sources: the first 160 participants of the ongoing ImmuneRACE study, and 1,200 or so subjects contributed by 6 global collaborators. A de-identified subject ID, COVID-19 status, age in years and sex were almost always included in the sample metadata. Where HLA class I and class II types were available, the types were taken from metadata supplied by the sample provider, not from assay-based typing.

Worth noting for this clone: The antigen it binds to is not known. Base qualities are not at hand, and no much larger clone is one base apart.

CDR1 and CDR2, looked up from the germline V gene, are KGHDR and SFDVKD. Reading from cysteine to phenylalanine, the CDR3 counts 13 amino acids. The sequence is cut down to CDR3 DNA, 39 bases in frame from base 1. Unmatched junction bases come to 5, with V trimmed by 6 bases and J by 7 bases. Participants in the prospective study were enrolled through a virtual design, were aged roughly 18 to 100 years, and lived in 20 to 30 United States geographic areas. In the prospective study, participants were assigned to cohorts based on the clinical history participants reported in a screening survey and a study questionnaire. For ImmuneRACE Cohort 3, a participant was defined as recovered based on two consecutive negative NP/OP PCR tests, clearance by a healthcare professional, or resolution of symptoms. In the prospective study, whole blood, serum and a nasopharyngeal or oropharyngeal swab were collected from each participant by mobile phlebotomists. Participants in the prospective study had the option to provide additional blood draws and questionnaires over a roughly 2-month period. Before DNA extraction, blood samples from the prospective study were shipped at room temperature or frozen.

TCRbeta CDR3 regions were amplified from genomic DNA using the immunoSEQ Assay, a bias-controlled multiplex PCR. The paper's processing steps were these. The number of nucleated cells in each sample was estimated by amplification of reference gene primers within the assay. To quantify the absolute abundance of each unique TCRbeta CDR3 rearrangement, sequence reads were collapsed and filtered. For each sample, productive Simpson clonality was calculated as the square root of Simpson's diversity index across productive rearrangements. The table comes from immuneACCESS by way of TCRdb, which keeps in-frame sequences with V and J called. Part of the clones is missing from these tables; in studies checked, under half for an unresolved V gene and the rest for unknown reasons. The DNA was the basis for D and trimming; V, J and clone size are from that table. In this sample the table shows 180,000 or so clones, around 82% of which occur a single time. Less than 9.5% of the sample is held by the ten biggest clonotypes.

Paper-wide results and their limitations: The quantity of clinical and demographic metadata differed by source and by participant and was supplied without curation.

The chain joins TRBV24-1 to TRBJ1-2, with 9 middle bases fitting TRBD1. Sequencing input: PBMCs or T cells enriched from blood (not recorded which). This TCR came from a middle-aged man who had recovered from COVID-19. CDR3 loop: CATSWGQGFGYTF. The bases are TGTGCCACCAGTTGGGGACAGGGCTTTGGCTACACCTTC.